The source of this T cell receptor beta chain is a study of cytomegalovirus exposure and HLA in healthy donors. The germline gives CDR1 MGHRA, CDR2 YSYEKL. This CDR3 is built from 13 residues. The germline V and J ends were trimmed by 2 bases and 15 bases, with 17 bases remaining between them. Data came from immunoSEQ multiplex PCR; TCRdb stores just in-frame clones and leaves some out. The sample consists of 100,000 or so clones, about 88% of them appearing once. Sequencing input: PBMCs. This TCR was recovered from a woman between 18 and 30 years old in good health and CMV-seropositive. The V call is TRBV4-1, the J call TRBJ2-1; TRBD2 is a possible D gene (6 bases). CDR3 coding DNA: TGCGCCAGCAGCCAAACTCAGTGGGGGGTCCCGTTCTTC. Its protein is CASSQTQWGVPFF.